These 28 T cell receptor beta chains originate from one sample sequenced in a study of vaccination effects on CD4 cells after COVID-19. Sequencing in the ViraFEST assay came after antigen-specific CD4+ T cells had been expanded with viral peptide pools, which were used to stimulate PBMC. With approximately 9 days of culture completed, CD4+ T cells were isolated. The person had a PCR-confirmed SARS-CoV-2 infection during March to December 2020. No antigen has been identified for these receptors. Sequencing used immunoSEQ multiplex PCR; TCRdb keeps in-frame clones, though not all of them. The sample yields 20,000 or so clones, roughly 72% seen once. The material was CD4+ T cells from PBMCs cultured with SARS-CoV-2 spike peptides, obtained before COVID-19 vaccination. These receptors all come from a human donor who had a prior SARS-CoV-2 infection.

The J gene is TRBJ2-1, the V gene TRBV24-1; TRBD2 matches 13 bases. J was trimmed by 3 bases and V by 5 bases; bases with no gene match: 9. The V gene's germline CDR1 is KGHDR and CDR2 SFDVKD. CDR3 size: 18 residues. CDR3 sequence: CATSGGTSGVFFYNEQFF. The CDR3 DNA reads TGTGCCACCAGTGGGGGGACTAGCGGGGTGTTCTTCTACAATGAGCAGTTCTTC.

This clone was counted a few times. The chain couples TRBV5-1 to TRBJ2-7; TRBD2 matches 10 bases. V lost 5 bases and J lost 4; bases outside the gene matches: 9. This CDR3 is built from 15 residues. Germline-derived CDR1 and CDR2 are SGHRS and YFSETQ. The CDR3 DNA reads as TGCGCCAGCAGTCGCACTAGCGGGAATGAGTACGAGCAGTACTTC. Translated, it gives CASSRTSGNEYEQYF.

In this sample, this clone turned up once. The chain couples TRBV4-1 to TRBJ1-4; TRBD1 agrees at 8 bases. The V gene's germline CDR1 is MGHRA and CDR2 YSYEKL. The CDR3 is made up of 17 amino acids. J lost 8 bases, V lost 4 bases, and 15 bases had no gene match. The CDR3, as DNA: TGCGCCAGCAGCCGTCAATCCAACAGGGGGAGGAACGAAAAACTGTTTTTT. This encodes CASSRQSNRGRNEKLFF.

CDR3 loop: CASSRRENTIYF. CDR3 nucleotides: TGTGCCAGCTCACGCAGGGAAAACACCATATATTTT. The chain couples TRBV18 to TRBJ1-3, with D tentatively TRBD1 (5 bases). There are 12 residues in the CDR3. Germline assignment: CDR1 KGHSH and CDR2 LQKENI. Trimming stripped 4 bases from V and 6 bases from J, with 7 bases between.

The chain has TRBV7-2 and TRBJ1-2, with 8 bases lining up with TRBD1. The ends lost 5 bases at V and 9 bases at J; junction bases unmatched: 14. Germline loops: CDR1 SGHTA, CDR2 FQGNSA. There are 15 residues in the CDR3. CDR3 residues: CASSPAPGQGGSYTF. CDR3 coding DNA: TGTGCCAGCAGCCCTGCGCCCGGACAGGGAGGAAGCTACACCTTC.

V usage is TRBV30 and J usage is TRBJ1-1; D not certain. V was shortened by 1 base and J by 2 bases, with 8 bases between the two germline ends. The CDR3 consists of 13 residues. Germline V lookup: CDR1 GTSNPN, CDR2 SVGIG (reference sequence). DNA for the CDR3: TGTGCCTGGAGTGACGGATTTAACACTGAAGCTTTCTTT. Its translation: CAWSDGFNTEAFF.

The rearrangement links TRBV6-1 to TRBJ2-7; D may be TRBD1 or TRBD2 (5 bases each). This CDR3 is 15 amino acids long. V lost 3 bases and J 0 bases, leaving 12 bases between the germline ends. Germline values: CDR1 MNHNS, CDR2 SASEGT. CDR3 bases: TGTGCCAGCAGTGAGGGGCAGGGAGCCTCCTACGAGCAGTACTTC. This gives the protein CASSEGQGASYEQYF.

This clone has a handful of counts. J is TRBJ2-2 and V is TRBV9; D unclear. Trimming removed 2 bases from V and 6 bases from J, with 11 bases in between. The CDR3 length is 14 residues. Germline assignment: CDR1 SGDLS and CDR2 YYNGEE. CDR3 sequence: CASSVIGEPGELFF. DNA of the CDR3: TGTGCCAGCAGCGTCATAGGAGAACCCGGGGAGCTGTTTTTT.

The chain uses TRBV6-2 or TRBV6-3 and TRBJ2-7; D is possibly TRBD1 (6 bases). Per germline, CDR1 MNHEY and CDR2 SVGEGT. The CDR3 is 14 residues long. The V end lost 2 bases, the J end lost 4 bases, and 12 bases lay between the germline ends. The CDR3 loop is CASSYTGTKYEQYF. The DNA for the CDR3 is TGTGCCAGCAGTTACACCGGGACAAAGTACGAGCAGTACTTC.

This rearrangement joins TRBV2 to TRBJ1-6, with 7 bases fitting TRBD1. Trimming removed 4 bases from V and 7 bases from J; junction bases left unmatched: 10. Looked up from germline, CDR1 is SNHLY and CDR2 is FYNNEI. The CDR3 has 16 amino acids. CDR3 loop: CASSVQRAGGNSPLHF. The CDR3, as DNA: TGTGCCAGCAGTGTGCAACGGGCAGGGGGGAATTCACCCCTCCACTTT.

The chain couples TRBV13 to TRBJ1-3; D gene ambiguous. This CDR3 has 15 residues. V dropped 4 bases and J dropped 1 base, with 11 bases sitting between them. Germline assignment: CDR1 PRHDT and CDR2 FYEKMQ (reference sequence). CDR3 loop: CASSSRPASGNTIYF. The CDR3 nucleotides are TGTGCCAGCAGCTCAAGGCCAGCTTCTGGAAACACCATATATTTT.

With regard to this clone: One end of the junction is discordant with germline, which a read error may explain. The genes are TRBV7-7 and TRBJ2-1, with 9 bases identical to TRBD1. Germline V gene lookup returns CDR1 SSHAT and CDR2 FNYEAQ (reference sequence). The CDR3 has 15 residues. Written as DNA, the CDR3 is TGTGCTAGCAGCTTAGGTACGGACAGGGGTAATGAGCAGTTCTTC. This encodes CASSLGTDRGNEQFF. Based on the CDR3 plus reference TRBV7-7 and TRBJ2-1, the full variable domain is GAGVSQSPRYKVTKRGQDVTLRCDPISSHATLYWYQQALGQGPEFLTYFNYEAQPDKSGLPSDRFSAERPEGSISTLTIQRTEQRDSAMYRCASSLGTDRGNEQFFGPGTRLTVL.

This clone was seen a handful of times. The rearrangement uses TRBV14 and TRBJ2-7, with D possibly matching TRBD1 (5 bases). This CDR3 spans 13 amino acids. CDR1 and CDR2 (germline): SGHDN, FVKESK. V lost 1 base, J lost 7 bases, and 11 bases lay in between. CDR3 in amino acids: CASSQGRQTEQYF. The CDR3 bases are TGTGCCAGCAGCCAAGGACGACAGACGGAGCAGTACTTC.

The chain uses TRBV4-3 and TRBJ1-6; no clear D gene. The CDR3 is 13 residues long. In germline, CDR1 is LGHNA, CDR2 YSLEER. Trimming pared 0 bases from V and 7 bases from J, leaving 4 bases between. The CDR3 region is CASSQDRNSPLHF. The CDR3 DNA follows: TGCGCCAGCAGCCAAGATAGGAATTCACCCCTCCACTTT.

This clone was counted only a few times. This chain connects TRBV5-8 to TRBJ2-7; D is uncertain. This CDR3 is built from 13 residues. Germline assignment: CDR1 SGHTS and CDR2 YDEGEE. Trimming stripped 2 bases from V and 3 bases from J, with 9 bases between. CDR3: CASSLYGLYEQYF. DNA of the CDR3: TGTGCCAGCAGCTTATACGGGCTCTACGAGCAGTACTTC.

CDR3 region: CASSLNGGEKLFF. In DNA form, the CDR3 reads TGTGCCAGCAGTTTAAATGGGGGGGAAAAACTGTTTTTT. The rearrangement joins TRBV12-3 or TRBV12-4 to TRBJ1-4, with D maybe TRBD1 (5 bases). The V end lost 2 bases, the J end lost 8 bases, and 9 bases lay between the germline ends. The CDR3 has 13 amino acids.

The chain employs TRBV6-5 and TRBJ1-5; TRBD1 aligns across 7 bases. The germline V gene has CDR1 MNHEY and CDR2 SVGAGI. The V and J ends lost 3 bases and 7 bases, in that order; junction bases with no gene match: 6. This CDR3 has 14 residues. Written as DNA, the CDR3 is TGTGCCAGCAGTTATTCAGGGGGAAACCAGCCCCAGCATTTT. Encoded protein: CASSYSGGNQPQHF.

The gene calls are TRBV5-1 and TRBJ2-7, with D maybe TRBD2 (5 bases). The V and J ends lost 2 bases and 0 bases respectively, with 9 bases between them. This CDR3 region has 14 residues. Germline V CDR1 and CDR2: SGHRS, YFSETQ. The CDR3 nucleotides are TGCGCCAGCAGCTTCATGGGGAGCTCCTACGAGCAGTACTTC. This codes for CASSFMGSSYEQYF.

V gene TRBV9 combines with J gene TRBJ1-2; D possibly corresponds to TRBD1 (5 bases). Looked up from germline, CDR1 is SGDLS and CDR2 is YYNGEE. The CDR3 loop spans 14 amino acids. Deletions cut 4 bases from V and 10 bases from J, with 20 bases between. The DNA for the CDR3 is TGTGCCAGCAGCCCACTCAACGACAGACGTACCTACACCTTC. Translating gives CASSPLNDRRTYTF.

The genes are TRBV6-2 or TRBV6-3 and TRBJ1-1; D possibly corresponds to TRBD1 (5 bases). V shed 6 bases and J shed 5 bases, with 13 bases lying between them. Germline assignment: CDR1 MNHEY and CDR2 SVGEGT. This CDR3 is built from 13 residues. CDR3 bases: TGTGCCAGCAGCGCCGATTGGGGGACTGAAGCTTTCTTT. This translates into CASSADWGTEAFF.

The DNA of the CDR3 is TGTGCCAGCAGCCTGACTACTCTACGGTTTAACACCGGGGAGCTGTTTTTT. Amino acids: CASSLTTLRFNTGELFF. This chain uses TRBV9 with TRBJ2-2; maybe TRBD2 (5 bases). The CDR3 is 17 amino acids. V was cut by 4 bases and J by 2 bases, with 18 bases left in between. CDR1 is SGDLS and CDR2 is YYNGEE in the germline V gene. Using reference TRBV9 and TRBJ2-2 for the parts outside the CDR3, the full variable domain is DSGVTQTPKHLITATGQRVTLRCSPRSGDLSVYWYQQSLDQGLQFLIQYYNGEERAKGNILERFSAQQFPDLHSELNLSSLELGDSALYFCASSLTTLRFNTGELFFGEGSRLTVL.

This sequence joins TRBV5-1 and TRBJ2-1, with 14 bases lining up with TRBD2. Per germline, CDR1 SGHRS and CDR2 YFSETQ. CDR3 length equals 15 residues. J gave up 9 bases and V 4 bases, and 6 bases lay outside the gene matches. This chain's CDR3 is CASSSGTSGGLEQFF. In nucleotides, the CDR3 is TGCGCCAGCAGCAGCGGGACTAGCGGGGGCCTTGAGCAGTTCTTC.

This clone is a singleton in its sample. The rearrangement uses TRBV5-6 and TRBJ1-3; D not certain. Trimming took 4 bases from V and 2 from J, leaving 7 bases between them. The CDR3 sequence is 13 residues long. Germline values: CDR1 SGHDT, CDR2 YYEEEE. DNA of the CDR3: TGTGCCAGCAGCCCCCGGACTGGAAACACCATATATTTT. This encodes CASSPRTGNTIYF.

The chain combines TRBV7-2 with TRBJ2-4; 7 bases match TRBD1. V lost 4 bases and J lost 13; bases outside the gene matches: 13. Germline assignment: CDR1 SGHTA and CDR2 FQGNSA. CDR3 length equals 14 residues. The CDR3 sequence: CASSSYRDSPIQYF. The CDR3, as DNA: TGTGCCAGCAGCTCATACCGGGACAGCCCCATCCAGTACTTC.

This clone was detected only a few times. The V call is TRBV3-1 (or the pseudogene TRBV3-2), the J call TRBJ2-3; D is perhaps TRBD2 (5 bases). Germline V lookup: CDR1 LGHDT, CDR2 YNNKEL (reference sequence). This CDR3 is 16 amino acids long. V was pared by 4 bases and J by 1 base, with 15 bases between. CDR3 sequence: CASSPRGRGGTDTQYF. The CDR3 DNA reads TGTGCCAGCAGCCCTCGGGGTCGAGGAGGCACAGATACGCAGTATTTT.

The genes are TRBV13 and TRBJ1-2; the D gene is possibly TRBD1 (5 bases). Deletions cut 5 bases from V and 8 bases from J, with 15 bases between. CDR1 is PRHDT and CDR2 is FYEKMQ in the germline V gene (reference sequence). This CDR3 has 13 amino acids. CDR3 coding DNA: TGTGCCAGCAGCCTAGTCCGGGGCGCAGGCTACACCTTC. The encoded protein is CASSLVRGAGYTF.

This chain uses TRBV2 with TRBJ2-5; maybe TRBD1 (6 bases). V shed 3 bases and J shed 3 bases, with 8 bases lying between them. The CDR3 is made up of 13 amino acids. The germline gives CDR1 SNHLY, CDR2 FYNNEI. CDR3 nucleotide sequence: TGTGCCAGCAGTGAGAACAGGGAAGAGACCCAGTACTTC. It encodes CASSENREETQYF.

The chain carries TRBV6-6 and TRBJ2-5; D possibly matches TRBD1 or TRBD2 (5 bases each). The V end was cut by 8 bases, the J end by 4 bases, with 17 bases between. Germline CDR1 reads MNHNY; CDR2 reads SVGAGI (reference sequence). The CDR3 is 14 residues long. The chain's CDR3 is CASQRSGAGETQYF. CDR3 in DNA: TGTGCCAGCCAAAGATCCGGGGCTGGAGAGACCCAGTACTTC.